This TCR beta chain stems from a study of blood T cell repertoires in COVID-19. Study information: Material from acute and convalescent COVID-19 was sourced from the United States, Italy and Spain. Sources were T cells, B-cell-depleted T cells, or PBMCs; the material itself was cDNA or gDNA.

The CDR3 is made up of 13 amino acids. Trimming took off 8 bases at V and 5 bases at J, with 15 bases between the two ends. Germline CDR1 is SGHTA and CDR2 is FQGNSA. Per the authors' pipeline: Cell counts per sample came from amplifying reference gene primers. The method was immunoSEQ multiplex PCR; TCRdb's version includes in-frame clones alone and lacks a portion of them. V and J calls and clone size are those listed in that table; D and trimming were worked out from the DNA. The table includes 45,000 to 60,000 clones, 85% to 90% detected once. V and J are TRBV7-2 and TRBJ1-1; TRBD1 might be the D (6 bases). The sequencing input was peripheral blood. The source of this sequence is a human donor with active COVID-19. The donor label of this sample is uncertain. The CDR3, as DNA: TGTGCCAGCGCCATGGGAGGGGGGACTGAAGCTTTCTTT. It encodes CASAMGGGTEAFF.